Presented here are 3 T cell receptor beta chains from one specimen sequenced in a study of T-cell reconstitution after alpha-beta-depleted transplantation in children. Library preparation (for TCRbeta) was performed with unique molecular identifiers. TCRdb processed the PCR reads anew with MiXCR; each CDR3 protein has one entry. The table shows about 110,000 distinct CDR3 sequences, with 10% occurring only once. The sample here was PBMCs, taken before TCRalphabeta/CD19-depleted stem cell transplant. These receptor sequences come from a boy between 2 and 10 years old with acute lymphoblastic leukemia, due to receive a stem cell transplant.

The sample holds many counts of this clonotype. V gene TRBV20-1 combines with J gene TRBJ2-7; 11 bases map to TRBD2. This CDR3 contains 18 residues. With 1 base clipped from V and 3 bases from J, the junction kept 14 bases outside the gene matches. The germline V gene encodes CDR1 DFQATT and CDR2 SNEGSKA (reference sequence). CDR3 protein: CSARAGGTSGSTFYEQYF. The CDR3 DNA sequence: TGCAGTGCTAGAGCGGGTGGAACTAGCGGGAGTACTTTCTACGAGCAGTACTTC.

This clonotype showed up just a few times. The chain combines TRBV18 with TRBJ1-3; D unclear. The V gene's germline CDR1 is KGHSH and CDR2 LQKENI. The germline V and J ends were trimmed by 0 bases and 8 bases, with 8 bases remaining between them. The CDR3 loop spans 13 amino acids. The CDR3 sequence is CASSPPDGDTIYF. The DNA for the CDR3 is TGTGCCAGCTCACCACCCGACGGGGACACCATATATTTT.

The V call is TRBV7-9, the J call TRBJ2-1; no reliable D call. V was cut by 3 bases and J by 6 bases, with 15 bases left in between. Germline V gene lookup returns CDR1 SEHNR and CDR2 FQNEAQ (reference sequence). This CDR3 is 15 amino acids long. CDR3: CASSLVGRRLNEQFF. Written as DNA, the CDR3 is TGTGCCAGCAGCTTGGTGGGCAGACGACTCAATGAGCAGTTCTTC.